These T cell receptor beta chains were read from a single sample in a study of beta chain features in type 1 diabetes. Clones were read by immunoSEQ multiplex PCR, and TCRdb kept only the in-frame ones, dropping some. The table has roughly 300,000 clones, around 13% seen once. Sequenced input: central memory CD4+ T cells from blood. Every receptor here comes from a man between 25 and 39 years old in good health. CDR3s include the opening cysteine and the closing phenylalanine or tryptophan. D genes are given only for firm matches. Clone size is not always given. Where it is, it says once, few, many or a class for expanded clones.

CDR3aa	CDR3nt	v_gene	j_gene	abundance	d_gene
CSVENRGIYGYTF	TGCAGCGTTGAAAACAGGGGTATCTATGGCTACACCTTC	TRBV29-1	TRBJ1-2	few	TRBD1
CASSFPVTQETQYF	TGTGCCAGCAGCTTCCCAGTAACCCAAGAGACCCAGTACTTC	TRBV5-4	TRBJ2-5	few	NA
CASSFGLNTGELFF	TGTGCCAGCAGCTTTGGGTTAAACACCGGGGAGCTGTTTTTT	TRBV5-6	TRBJ2-2	few	NA
CASSLRTGELFF	TGTGCCAGCAGCTTAAGGACAGGGGAGCTGTTTTTT	TRBV7-2	TRBJ2-2	few	NA
CASSRTGTGELFF	TGTGCCAGCTCACGAACTGGGACCGGGGAGCTGTTTTTT	TRBV18	TRBJ2-2	many	NA
CATSIRAGTDTQYF	TGTGCCACCAGCATCAGGGCGGGCACAGATACGCAGTATTTT	TRBV15	TRBJ2-3	few	NA
CASGSNYEQYF	TGTGCTAGTGGTTCAAACTACGAGCAGTACTTC	TRBV12-5	TRBJ2-7	NA	NA
CASSLGGMANGYTF	TGTGCCAGCAGTCTAGGGGGGATGGCCAATGGCTACACCTTC	TRBV6-6	TRBJ1-2	few	NA
CASSLEGYNEQFF	TGTGCCAGCAGCTTAGAAGGATACAATGAGCAGTTCTTC	TRBV11-3	TRBJ2-1	NA	NA
CASRTGVGNEQFF	TGTGCCAGCCGTACGGGGGTCGGCAATGAGCAGTTCTTC	TRBV11-3	TRBJ2-1	NA	NA
CASSQTDTTDTQYF	TGTGCCAGCAGCCAAACCGACACCACAGATACGCAGTATTTT	TRBV5-4	TRBJ2-3	NA	NA
CASTRTRASGANVLTF	TGTGCCAGCACCCGGACCCGGGCCTCTGGGGCCAACGTCCTGACTTTC	TRBV2	TRBJ2-6	few	NA
CSVEGQSMVYTF	TGCAGCGTTGAGGGACAGTCTATGGTTTACACCTTC	TRBV29-1	TRBJ1-2	NA	TRBD1
CASTDGAGYEQYF	TGTGCCAGCACCGATGGAGCCGGGTACGAGCAGTACTTC	TRBV7-2	TRBJ2-7	NA	NA
CASSWEETQYF	TGTGCCAGCAGTTGGGAAGAGACCCAGTACTTC	TRBV5-4	TRBJ2-5	NA	NA
CASSLMGFDTEAFF	TGTGCCAGCAGCTTAATGGGGTTTGACACTGAAGCTTTCTTT	TRBV7-9	TRBJ1-1	few	NA
CASSQERRAIPKFF	TGCGCCAGCAGCCAAGAACGGCGCGCAATACCGAAGTTCTTC	TRBV4-3	TRBJ2-1	few	NA
CASSPNVWGGPHNEQFF	TGTGCCAGCAGCCCCAATGTGTGGGGGGGGCCCCACAATGAGCAGTTCTTC	TRBV9	TRBJ2-1	NA	NA
CASNPGQGGTNYGYTF	TGTGCCAGTAACCCGGGACAGGGAGGTACTAACTATGGCTACACCTTC	TRBV19	TRBJ1-2	few	TRBD1
CASSRQAPNQPQHF	TGTGCCAGCAGCCGACAGGCTCCGAATCAGCCCCAGCATTTT	TRBV27	TRBJ1-5	NA	NA
CSVDRIRGQYF	TGCAGCGTTGATCGAATACGGGGGCAGTATTTT	TRBV29-1	TRBJ2-3	few	NA
CASSFLTQGKSPLHF	TGTGCCAGCAGCTTTTTGACACAGGGAAAATCACCCCTCCACTTT	TRBV7-8	TRBJ1-6	NA	NA
CASSRSREETQYF	TGTGCCAGCAGCCGCAGCAGAGAAGAGACCCAGTACTTC	TRBV7-3	TRBJ2-5	NA	NA
CASSWDRGNSGELFF	TGCGCCAGCAGCTGGGACAGGGGAAATTCCGGGGAGCTGTTTTTT	TRBV5-1	TRBJ2-2	NA	TRBD1